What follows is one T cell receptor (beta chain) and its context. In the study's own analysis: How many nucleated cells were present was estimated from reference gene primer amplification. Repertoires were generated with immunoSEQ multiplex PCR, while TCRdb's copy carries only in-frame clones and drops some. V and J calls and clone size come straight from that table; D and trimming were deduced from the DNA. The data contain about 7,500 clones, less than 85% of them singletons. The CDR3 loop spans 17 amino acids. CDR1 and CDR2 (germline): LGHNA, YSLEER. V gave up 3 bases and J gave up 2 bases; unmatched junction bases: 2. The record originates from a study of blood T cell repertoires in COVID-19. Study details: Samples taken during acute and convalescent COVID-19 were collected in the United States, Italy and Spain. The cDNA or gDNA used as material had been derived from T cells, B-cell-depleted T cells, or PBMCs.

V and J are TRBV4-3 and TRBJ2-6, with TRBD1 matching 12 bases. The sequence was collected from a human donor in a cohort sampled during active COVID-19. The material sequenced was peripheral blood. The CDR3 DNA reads TGCGCCAGCAGCCAGGGACAGGGGGCGGCTGGGGCCAACGTCCTGACTTTC. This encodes CASSQGQGAAGANVLTF.